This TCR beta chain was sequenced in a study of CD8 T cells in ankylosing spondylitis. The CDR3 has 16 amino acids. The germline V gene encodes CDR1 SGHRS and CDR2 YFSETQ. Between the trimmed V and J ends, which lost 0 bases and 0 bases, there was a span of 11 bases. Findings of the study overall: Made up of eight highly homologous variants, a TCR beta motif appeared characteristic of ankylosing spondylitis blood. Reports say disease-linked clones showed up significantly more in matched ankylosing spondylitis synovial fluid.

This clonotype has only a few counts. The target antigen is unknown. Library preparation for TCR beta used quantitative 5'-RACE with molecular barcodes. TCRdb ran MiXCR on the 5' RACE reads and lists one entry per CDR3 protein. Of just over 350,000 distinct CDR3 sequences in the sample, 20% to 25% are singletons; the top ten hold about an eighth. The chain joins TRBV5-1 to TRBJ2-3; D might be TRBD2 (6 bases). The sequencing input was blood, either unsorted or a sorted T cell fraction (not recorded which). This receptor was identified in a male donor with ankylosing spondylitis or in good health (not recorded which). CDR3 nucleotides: TGCGCCAGCAGCTTGGCCGGGAGACCTAGCACAGATACGCAGTATTTT. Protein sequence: CASSLAGRPSTDTQYF.